The text below deals with one T cell receptor (beta chain). This clonotype was seen ten or more times. Its antigen is still unknown. No much larger clone is present one base from it, and per-base qualities are unavailable. This sample stems from a study of T-cell memory formation after mild COVID-19 (dated by TCRdb to the early 2020s). Some background on the complete study: TCR sequence clusters from the two donors were largely donor specific. Two young, previously healthy adult volunteers made up the cohort, one male and one female. In a couple of donors, T-cell clones that expanded and contracted after mild COVID-19 were followed by sequencing TCRalpha and TCRbeta repertoires longitudinally. Broader findings and caveats from the paper: The detection of some responding clones in pre-infection memory suggests that pre-existing cross-reactive memory T cells joined the SARS-CoV-2 response. Contracting CD4+ clones were located mainly in the CM and EM memory subsets, whereas CD8+ clones were found to be enriched in EMRA. Only a couple of mild cases were covered in the study, and larger cohorts including severe cases with pre-infection samples were considered necessary. The second-wave clones that peaked on day 37 were not confirmed to be SARS-CoV-2 specific. Clones that contracted from day 15 to 85 showed balanced CD4/CD8 phenotypes, whereas a second wave of clones that expanded from day 15 to 37 leaned towards CD4+.

For sequencing, an Illumina NovaSeq 6000 was employed. TCRalpha and TCRbeta cDNA libraries were constructed by 5'RACE with constant-segment primers, with sample barcodes and unique molecular identifiers being introduced. Trizol reagent was used to extract RNA from every sample. Amplification of the libraries took two PCR steps, and the second step added a second sample barcode plus Illumina TruSeq adapters. Libraries were sequenced on an Illumina NovaSeq with 2 x 150 bp paired-end reads. The published analysis was carried out like this. The reads were demultiplexed and collapsed into UMI-guided consensus sequences using migec v1.2.7. Using mixcr v2.1.11, the UMI consensuses were aligned to TRA and TRB V and J templates and assembled into clonotypes. Expanded or contracted clonotypes were those called significant by both edgeR and NoisET, with noise models trained on biological replicates. For edgeR calls, the thresholds were a false discovery rate-adjusted p below 0.01 and a log2 fold-change of 1. As an exploratory analysis of dynamics, max-normalized trajectories of the 1000 most abundant clonotypes were examined by PCA with hierarchical clustering. Separately sequenced CD4+ and CD8+ repertoires were used to assign the CD4 or CD8 phenotype of responding clones. TCRdb reworked the public reads: Q25 trimming with fastp, MiXCR clone assembly, productive beta chains retained. Entries that share a CDR3 protein sequence are merged under the most common genes and DNA. These V and J calls derive from TCRdb rather than the authors' analysis. The sample has hundreds of thousands of distinct CDR3 sequences on record, more than 15% of them singletons. The ten largest account for around 22% of the sample.

Via the germline V gene, CDR1 is MGHRA and CDR2 YSYEKL. Inclusive of the bounding cysteine and phenylalanine, the CDR3 is 17 residues long. Only CDR3 DNA remains: 51 bases, in frame from the first base. Germline trimming amounts to 1 base on V and 11 bases on J, with 11 as the count of junction bases outside the gene matches. PBMCs were isolated by Ficoll-Paque density gradient centrifugation. Recombination linked TRBV4-1 to TRBJ2-1; 13 bases in the middle match TRBD2. Sequenced input: PBMCs or a T cell subset sorted from them (not recorded which). The sequence came from a man younger than 35 who had mild COVID-19 (a few samples of this study predate the infection). The sample titles of this study are shuffled in the database, so cell type and time point are left out; the donor was told from shared clones. The bases read TGCGCCAGCAGCCAAGCCGGGACTAGCGGGGCCCTGGGTAAGCAGTTCTTC. It encodes CASSQAGTSGALGKQFF.